One T cell receptor (beta chain) is described in this entry. These data originate in a study of blood T cells in healthy people across ages. A sample-barcoded 5' primer and a J-beta primer mix were used in a second PCR of about 7 to 11 cycles. TCRdb redid the calling of the 5' RACE reads with MiXCR, one entry per CDR3 protein. The sample consists of some 1,000,000 distinct CDR3 sequences, about 23% of them appearing once. The CDR3 length is 14 residues. V shed 3 bases, J shed 5 bases, and the junction held 7 bases outside the gene matches. In addition, the sample was reused for a study of T cells of mothers and their children.

Source material: blood. The V and J genes are TRBV12-3 or TRBV12-4 and TRBJ2-7; 7 bases fit TRBD1. This clonotype originated in a girl aged 2 to 9 in good health. In DNA form, the CDR3 reads TGTGCCAGCAGTTTCCGGGACAGCATGAACGAGCAGTACTTC. It translates to CASSFRDSMNEQYF.